This T cell receptor (beta chain) emerged from a study of OX40 agonist ivuxolimab in advanced cancers. About the study as a whole: The costimulatory receptor OX40 (CD134) was targeted by ivuxolimab, a fully human IgG2 agonistic monoclonal antibody. Intravenous ivuxolimab was administered to patients every 2 weeks at six dose levels: 0.01, 0.1, 0.3, 1.5, 3 and 10 mg/kg. Of the approximately 50 dose-escalation patients, hepatocellular carcinoma was present in about 20, melanoma in approximately 15, renal cell carcinoma in 9 and head and neck cancer in 9. In the dose-escalation cohort, around four fifths of patients were male, and the mean age was roughly 60 years, with a range of roughly 23 to 85. Patients were allowed to have had prior anti-PD-1, anti-PD-L1 or anti-CTLA-4 therapy, and approximately 40% of the dose-escalation patients had previously received checkpoint inhibitors. Three dose-escalation patients achieved partial responses, one with hepatocellular carcinoma and two with cutaneous melanoma. The point of sequencing TCRbeta in the periphery was to test whether ivuxolimab changed TCR sequence diversity and drove clonal T-cell expansion. The paper reports the monotherapy dose-escalation portion (N of about 47 patients) of the phase I ivuxolimab trial.

The trial excluded patients who had a history of autoimmune disease or who were on systemic immunosuppression. In every dose cohort, peripheral blood was drawn for TCR sequencing at baseline, cycle 4 day 1, and cycle 7 day 1. The samples were drawn from a first-in-human, open-label, multicenter phase I dose-escalation trial of ivuxolimab. Adults with locally advanced or metastatic head and neck squamous cell, hepatocellular, melanoma or renal cell carcinoma were enrolled in the trial. Before TCR sequencing, CD4+ and CD8+ T cells were separately sorted from peripheral blood. What the study reported, not specific to this receptor: Clonal expansion of both CD4+ and CD8+ blood T cells was observed from baseline to week 6 at doses 0.1 to 3.0 mg/kg. In partial responders in the 0.1-3.0 mg/kg groups, normalized peripheral clonal expansion was found to be among the lowest, especially among CD8+ T cells. Low levels of normalized T-cell clonal expansion were also shown by some nonresponding patients. The antigen specificity of the peripheral T cells that underwent clonal expansion was not determined. After ivuxolimab, CD8+ T cells had more expanded clones than CD4+ T cells on average.

As to this clone: Its antigen specificity is not known. Base qualities were left out, and no much larger clone turns up one base away.

Genomic DNA was isolated from the sorted cells so that the TCRbeta CDR3 region could be sequenced. The immunoSEQ Assay was used to sequence the TCRbeta CDR3 regions. TCRdb took this table from immuneACCESS and kept in-frame rearrangements with V and J called. Such tables lack part of the clones; where checked against another copy, unresolved V genes explain under half of the gap, and the rest is unexplained. The sample profile shows about 94,000 clones; roughly 84% of them were found once. The ten largest clones take up about 0.3% of the sample. The cysteine opens and the phenylalanine closes a CDR3 of 19 amino acids. Just CDR3 DNA is preserved here, 57 bases in frame from base 1. For CDR1 and CDR2, the germline V gene (reference sequence) lists LNHNV and YYDKDF. Trimming at the junction amounts to 1 base on V and 6 bases on J, and the germline ends lie 25 bases apart.

This material consisted of CD4+ or CD8+ T cells sorted from blood, taken in a trial of the OX40 agonist ivuxolimab. This chain is built from TRBV15 and TRBJ1-3; the D gene is perhaps TRBD1, on 6 matching bases. The clonotype originates from an adult with an advanced solid tumor such as melanoma, head and neck, liver or kidney cancer. CDR3 region: CATSRGFTETRDTLNTIYF. The nucleotide sequence reads TGTGCCACCAGCAGAGGGTTTACCGAGACCCGGGACACACTAAACACCATATATTTT.